Following are 3 T cell receptor beta chains from one sample sequenced in a study of blood T cell repertoires in COVID-19. This table comes from immunoSEQ multiplex PCR, and its TCRdb copy is limited to in-frame clones, with some not included. This sample yields fewer than 350,000 clones, of which about 89% are seen a single time; roughly 8.9% belongs to the top ten. What was sequenced was PBMCs or T cells enriched from blood (not recorded which). The receptors were sampled from a woman aged 40 to 50 who had recovered from COVID-19.

The chain couples TRBV28 to TRBJ2-1; 10 bases align to TRBD2. The CDR3 totals 15 residues. The V gene end was trimmed by 3 bases and the J gene end by 3 bases; junction bases not matched to a gene: 2. Per germline, CDR1 MDHEN and CDR2 SYDVKM. CDR3 sequence (DNA): TGTGCCAGCAGTTTCCAGCGGGGGGGCTACAATGAGCAGTTCTTC. It yields the protein CASSFQRGGYNEQFF.

The rearrangement uses TRBV19 and TRBJ2-7; D gene ambiguous. Germline values: CDR1 LNHDA, CDR2 SQIVND (reference sequence). The CDR3 loop spans 15 amino acids. Between the trimmed V and J ends, which lost 3 bases and 4 bases, there was a span of 16 bases. For the CDR3, the DNA is TGTGCCAGTAGTATTCTCCCCGGCGGATCATACGAGCAGTACTTC. This codes for CASSILPGGSYEQYF.

The V gene is TRBV6-5, the J gene TRBJ2-1, with 9 bases lining up with TRBD1. V lost 7 bases and J lost 8; bases outside the gene matches: 12. There are 15 residues in the CDR3. Looked up from germline, CDR1 is MNHEY and CDR2 is SVGAGI. This CDR3 reads CASKEAWTGVYEQFF. The CDR3 coding sequence is TGTGCCAGCAAAGAGGCGTGGACAGGGGTCTATGAGCAGTTCTTC.